This T cell receptor (beta chain) was recovered during a study of read filtering for tumor transcriptome and immune sequencing. From around 440 ng of RNA, a library with molecular barcoded alpha/delta and beta/gamma adaptors was made. TCRdb reanalysed the reads using MiXCR and keeps one entry per CDR3 protein. The sample holds tens of thousands of distinct CDR3 sequences, 20% to 25% seen once. Note on this clonotype: A much larger clone differs from this one at a single base, so this may be a read error.

The CDR3 totals 14 residues. Between the trimmed V and J ends, which lost 3 bases and 6 bases, there was a span of 14 bases. CDR1 and CDR2 from the germline V gene are MGHRA and YSYEKL. This TCR was recovered from a donor aged 40 or over with multiple myeloma. Sequences were obtained from a population of CD138-negative cells sorted from bone marrow. This chain joins TRBV4-1 and TRBJ1-1; possibly TRBD1 for D (5 bases). CDR3 coding DNA: TGCGCCAGCAGCCAGACAGTGGGCGTCTCTGAAGCTTTCTTT. Translation gives CASSQTVGVSEAFF.